One and the same sample provided the 7 T cell receptor beta chains below, sequenced in a study of blood T cell repertoires in COVID-19. The assay was immunoSEQ multiplex PCR, and TCRdb's table has in-frame clones only and misses some. The sample carries about 140,000 clones, 70% to 85% recorded once. The sample consisted of peripheral blood. Every receptor here comes from a man aged 60 to 75 who had recovered from COVID-19.

This sequence joins TRBV5-4 and TRBJ1-6; a weak D match, TRBD1 (6 bases). CDR1 is SGHNT and CDR2 is YYREEE in the germline V gene (reference sequence). Trimming removed 4 bases at V and 7 bases at J, with 9 bases between. The CDR3 is made up of 13 amino acids. This CDR3 is CASSLGQNSPLHF. CDR3 nucleotide sequence: TGTGCCAGCAGCCTAGGACAGAATTCACCCCTCCACTTT.

The chain carries TRBV19 and TRBJ1-4; maybe TRBD1 (5 bases). Germline loops: CDR1 LNHDA, CDR2 SQIVND (reference sequence). There are 14 residues in the CDR3. Trimming removed 3 bases at V and 3 bases at J, with 8 bases between. CDR3: CASSMGLANEKLFF. In DNA form, the CDR3 reads TGTGCCAGTAGTATGGGGCTGGCTAATGAAAAACTGTTTTTT.

Remarks on this clone: A read error may account for a junction end that differs from germline. The genes are TRBV7-7 and TRBJ2-1, with TRBD1 matching over 10 bases. The CDR3 runs to 14 residues. Germline V gives CDR1 SSHAT, CDR2 FNYEAQ (reference sequence). CDR3 in DNA: TGTGCTAGCAGCCAGGGACAGGGGACCCATGAGCAGTTCTTC. This translates into CASSQGQGTHEQFF.

The chain recombines TRBV2 with TRBJ2-5, with D unclear. V lost 6 bases, J lost 5 bases, and 7 bases lay in between. Germline V gene lookup returns CDR1 SNHLY and CDR2 FYNNEI. The CDR3 is made up of 11 amino acids. For the CDR3, the DNA is TGTGCCAGCAGCCCCAGGGAGACCCAGTACTTC. This encodes CASSPRETQYF. The entire variable domain, with the rest obtained from reference TRBV2 and TRBJ2-5, is as follows: EPEVTQTPSHQVTQMGQEVILRCVPISNHLYFYWYRQILGQKVEFLVSFYNNEISEKSEIFDDQFSVERPDGSNFTLKIRSTKLEDSAMYFCASSPRETQYFGPGTRLLVL.

The CDR3 reads CAGQGGGSTDTQYF. The CDR3 DNA is TGTGCCGGTCAAGGCGGGGGTAGCACAGATACGCAGTATTTT. The V and J genes are TRBV28 and TRBJ2-3, with 7 bases fitting TRBD2. J was trimmed by 0 bases and V by 11 bases; bases with no gene match: 8. The CDR3 spans 14 residues. Germline V gene sequence: CDR1 MDHEN, CDR2 SYDVKM.

The V gene is TRBV7-6, the J gene TRBJ1-6, with D maybe TRBD1 (5 bases). V was pared by 1 base and J by 4 bases, with 23 bases between. The germline V gene has CDR1 SGHVS and CDR2 FNYEAQ. The CDR3 length is 20 residues. The CDR3 reads CASSLEGGGRQSLYNSPLHF. The CDR3 region has the DNA TGTGCCAGCAGCTTAGAGGGCGGAGGGCGACAGTCCCTTTATAATTCACCCCTCCACTTT.

The V gene is TRBV7-2, the J gene TRBJ2-3; 7 nucleotides agree with TRBD2. With 3 bases clipped from V and 4 bases from J, the junction kept 7 bases outside the gene matches. The CDR3 contains 15 residues. Germline CDR1 and CDR2: SGHTA and FQGNSA. Here the CDR3 DNA reads TGTGCCAGCAGCTTTATCGGGGGGAGGGCAGATACGCAGTATTTT. Its translation: CASSFIGGRADTQYF.